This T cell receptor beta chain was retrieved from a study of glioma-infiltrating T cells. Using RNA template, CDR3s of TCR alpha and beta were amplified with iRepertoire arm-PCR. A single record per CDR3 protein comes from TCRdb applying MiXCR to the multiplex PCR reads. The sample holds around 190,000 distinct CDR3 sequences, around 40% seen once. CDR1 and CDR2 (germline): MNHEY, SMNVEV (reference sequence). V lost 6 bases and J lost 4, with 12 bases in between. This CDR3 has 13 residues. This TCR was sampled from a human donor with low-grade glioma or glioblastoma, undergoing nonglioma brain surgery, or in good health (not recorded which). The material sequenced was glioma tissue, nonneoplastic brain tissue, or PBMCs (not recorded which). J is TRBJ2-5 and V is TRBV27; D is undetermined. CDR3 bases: TGTGCCAGCAGCAGATATCACACAGAGACCCAGTACTTC. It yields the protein CASSRYHTETQYF.